The rows below give T cell receptor beta chains drawn from one sample of a study of CD8 T cells in ankylosing spondylitis. TCRdb fed the 5' RACE reads into MiXCR, producing one record per CDR3 protein. This sample has approximately 260,000 distinct CDR3 sequences, with less than 10% found just once. Material: blood, either unsorted or a sorted T cell fraction (not recorded which). The source of these receptors is a male donor with ankylosing spondylitis or in good health (not recorded which). Both conserved end residues are part of each CDR3. Fields, in order: D gene, clone size, V gene, J gene, CDR3 protein, CDR3 DNA. A D gene is named only where the DNA matches it firmly. Where a row states a size, it is once, few, many or the class of an expanded clone; other rows omit it.

>TRBD1|many|TRBV6-1|TRBJ1-1
CASSKGQTAEAFF
TGTGCCAGCAGTAAGGGACAGACGGCTGAAGCTTTCTTT
>TRBD1|many|TRBV4-3|TRBJ2-3
CASSPLLGQGIMDTQYF
TGCGCCAGCAGCCCTCTTCTCGGACAGGGGATTATGGATACGCAGTATTTT
>TRBD1|many|TRBV6-1|TRBJ1-3
CASSPTGRGGNTIYF
TGTGCCAGCAGCCCGACAGGGAGAGGTGGAAACACCATATATTTT
>.|many|TRBV27|TRBJ2-7
CASSWGRDYEQYF
TGTGCCAGCAGTTGGGGACGGGACTACGAGCAGTACTTC
>TRBD1|many|TRBV12-3/TRBV12-4|TRBJ2-7
CASSLGQGFSSYEQYF
TGTGCCAGCAGCTTAGGACAGGGATTCTCCTCTTACGAGCAGTACTTC
>.|many|TRBV12-3/TRBV12-4|TRBJ2-3
CASSYAPDTQYF
TGTGCCAGCAGTTACGCACCCGATACGCAGTATTTT
>.|.|TRBV5-1|TRBJ1-5
CASSLEGLHSNQPQHF
TGCGCCAGCAGCTTGGAGGGACTACATAGCAATCAGCCCCAGCATTTT
>.|many|TRBV7-2|TRBJ1-5
CASSRDNQPQHF
TGTGCCAGCAGCCGAGACAATCAGCCCCAGCATTTT
>.|.|TRBV7-2|TRBJ2-1
CASSPQPGPWVF
TGTGCCAGCAGCCCTCAACCGGGCCCGTGGGTCTTC
>.|few|TRBV30|TRBJ2-7
CAWRVERPTGIYEQYF
TGTGCCTGGCGCGTGGAGCGACCAACGGGGATCTACGAGCAGTACTTC
>.|many|TRBV6-1|TRBJ2-1
CASSEILNNEQFF
TGTGCCAGCAGTGAAATTCTCAACAATGAGCAGTTCTTC
>.|.|TRBV6-6|TRBJ1-3
CASSSTGNTIYF
TGTGCCAGCAGTTCGACTGGAAACACCATATATTTT
>.|many|TRBV5-1|TRBJ2-2
CASSLLFTGELFF
TGCGCCAGCAGCCTTTTGTTCACCGGGGAGCTGTTTTTT
>TRBD1|few|TRBV4-3|TRBJ1-1
CASSQDKTGTKAFF
TGCGCCAGCAGCCAGGATAAGACAGGGACCAAAGCTTTCTTT
>.|few|TRBV5-1|TRBJ2-1
CASSVTTSRDSIINEQFF
TGCGCCAGCAGCGTAACTACATCCCGGGACTCTATAATTAATGAGCAGTTCTTC
>.|few|TRBV6-2/TRBV6-3|TRBJ2-7
CASSQQESGEQYF
TGTGCCAGCAGCCAGCAAGAGTCCGGCGAGCAGTACTTC
>.|.|TRBV20-1|TRBJ2-5
CSASESQETQYF
TGCAGTGCTAGTGAGAGCCAAGAGACCCAGTACTTC
>.|.|TRBV4-3|TRBJ1-4
CASSQGGFWEKLFF
TGCGCCAGCAGCCAAGGGGGGTTTTGGGAAAAACTGTTTTTT
>TRBD2|many|TRBV12-3/TRBV12-4|TRBJ2-5
CASSPGLASQETQYF
TGTGCCAGCAGTCCAGGACTAGCGAGCCAAGAGACCCAGTACTTC
>TRBD2|.|TRBV7-9|TRBJ2-7
CASSSAGKDPAYEQYF
TGTGCCAGCAGCTCAGCGGGGAAGGATCCGGCTTACGAGCAGTACTTC
>.|.|TRBV27|TRBJ2-7
CASSLLRGGYEQYF
TGTGCCAGCAGTCTGCTCAGGGGAGGCTACGAGCAGTACTTC
>.|many|TRBV10-3|TRBJ1-1
CAISELGLTDEAFF
TGTGCCATCAGTGAGTTAGGATTGACGGATGAAGCTTTCTTT
>.|.|TRBV30|TRBJ2-3
CAWRSLTDTQYF
TGTGCCTGGAGAAGCCTCACAGATACGCAGTATTTT
>TRBD1|many|TRBV12-3/TRBV12-4|TRBJ1-2
CASRLTGDGYTF
TGTGCCAGCAGGTTAACAGGGGATGGCTACACCTTC
>TRBD2|many|TRBV12-3/TRBV12-4|TRBJ2-3
CASSLSGISTDTQYF
TGTGCCAGCAGCCTTAGCGGGATCAGCACAGATACGCAGTATTTT
>.|many|TRBV19|TRBJ2-7
CASSPSRYHYEQYF
TGTGCCAGTAGTCCCAGCAGGTATCACTACGAGCAGTACTTC
>.|many|TRBV20-1|TRBJ1-2
CSASHPKPNGYTF
TGCAGTGCTAGCCATCCAAAGCCCAATGGCTACACCTTC
>TRBD2|many|TRBV29-1|TRBJ2-1
CSERLAGVSSYNEQFF
TGCAGCGAGAGACTAGCGGGCGTTAGCTCCTACAATGAGCAGTTCTTC
>.|many|TRBV7-6|TRBJ1-3
CASSLGSTEGSGNTIYF
TGTGCCAGCAGCTTAGGTTCGACAGAAGGGTCTGGAAACACCATATATTTT
>.|many|TRBV9|TRBJ1-2
CASSAVMYGDGYTF
TGTGCCAGCAGCGCCGTTATGTACGGAGATGGCTACACCTTC
>.|many|TRBV20-1|TRBJ2-1
CSAGQRLYNEQFF
TGCAGTGCCGGGCAGCGACTCTACAATGAGCAGTTCTTC
>.|many|TRBV9|TRBJ1-3
CASSVGGSSGNTIYF
TGTGCCAGCAGCGTAGGGGGTAGCTCTGGAAACACCATATATTTT
>TRBD2|.|TRBV20-1|TRBJ2-1
CCAPQAAGGAYNEQFF
TGCTGTGCTCCGCAAGCAGCGGGAGGGGCCTACAATGAGCAGTTCTTC